Listed below are T cell receptor beta chains from one sample, sequenced in a study of T cell changes during pregnancy in multiple sclerosis. Sequencing used immunoSEQ multiplex PCR; TCRdb keeps in-frame clones, though not all of them. Altogether approximately 18,000 clones are present, 87% being singletons, with the ten largest covering 13%. Sequenced here: CD8+ T cells from peripheral blood mononuclear cells, sampled in the third trimester of pregnancy. These receptors all come from a female donor in good health, enrolled as a control in a pregnancy study. Each CDR3 is given with its conserved first and last residue. D genes are given only for firm matches. Size is stated for part of the rows, as once, few or many counts, or as a class when the clone is expanded.

clone_size j_call v_call d_call cdr3_aa cdr3_nt
NA TRBJ1-2 TRBV4-3 NA CASSQDRGGNYGYTF TGCGCCAGCAGCCAAGATCGCGGGGGAAACTATGGCTACACCTTC
NA TRBJ2-1 TRBV7-3 NA CASSSHPGGTSPHSYEQFF TGTGCCAGCAGCTCCCACCCTGGGGGAACTAGCCCCCATTCCTATGAGCAGTTCTTC
few TRBJ1-1 TRBV30 NA CAWTFDTEAFF TGTGCCTGGACTTTTGACACTGAAGCTTTCTTT
NA TRBJ2-2 TRBV29-1 NA CSVRGGTGTNTGELFF TGCAGCGTTCGGGGGGGGACAGGGACGAACACCGGGGAGCTGTTTTTT
NA TRBJ2-1 TRBV4-1 NA CASSQDPGPNEQFF TGCGCCAGCAGCCAAGATCCAGGGCCCAATGAGCAGTTCTTC
NA TRBJ2-7 TRBV2 NA CASDPGDRTYEQYF TGTGCCAGCGATCCGGGGGACCGGACCTACGAGCAGTACTTC
once TRBJ2-1 TRBV5-1 TRBD2 CASSTGTSGSTPYNEQFF TGCGCCAGCAGCACCGGGACTAGCGGGAGCACCCCCTACAATGAGCAGTTCTTC
once TRBJ1-4 TRBV15 TRBD1 CATSTDRGPSATNEKLFF TGTGCCACCAGCACCGACAGGGGTCCATCAGCAACTAATGAAAAACTGTTTTTT
NA TRBJ2-1 TRBV7-2 NA CASSLIAAGLNNEQFF TGTGCCAGCAGCTTAATTGCGGCGGGACTTAACAATGAGCAGTTCTTC
NA TRBJ1-1 TRBV29-1 TRBD1 CSVGRTGNTEAFF TGCAGCGTTGGGAGGACAGGGAACACTGAAGCTTTCTTT
NA TRBJ2-7 TRBV27 TRBD1 CASSPPDRVHEQYF TGTGCCAGCAGTCCACCCGACAGGGTCCACGAGCAGTACTTC
NA TRBJ2-3 TRBV5-1 TRBD2 CASSPRTSADTQYF TGCGCCAGCAGCCCCCGGACTAGTGCAGATACGCAGTATTTT
NA TRBJ2-1 TRBV9 NA CASSVVAAPYNEQFF TGTGCCAGCAGCGTAGTAGCGGCCCCCTACAATGAGCAGTTCTTC
NA TRBJ1-5 TRBV27 TRBD1 CASSPGTGFGQPQHF TGTGCCAGCAGTCCCGGGACAGGGTTTGGGCAGCCCCAGCATTTT
NA TRBJ2-7 TRBV5-4 TRBD2 CASSLRTSGLFSSYEQYF TGTGCCAGCAGCTTGAGGACTAGCGGACTATTTAGCTCCTACGAGCAGTACTTC
NA TRBJ2-1 TRBV6-5 TRBD2 CASRLLAGSYNEQFF TGTGCCAGCAGACTCCTAGCGGGATCCTACAATGAGCAGTTCTTC
once TRBJ2-3 TRBV6-4 TRBD2 CASSKLAGATDTQYF TGTGCCAGCAGTAAACTAGCGGGAGCAACAGATACGCAGTATTTT
few TRBJ2-2 TRBV6-4 NA CASSDSPGTGELFF TGTGCCAGCAGTGACTCGCCGGGCACCGGGGAGCTGTTTTTT
once TRBJ2-3 TRBV29-1 TRBD1 CSVEGQSMFTDTQYF TGCAGCGTTGAGGGACAGTCAATGTTCACAGATACGCAGTATTTT
once TRBJ2-1 TRBV6-1 TRBD1 CASPRTGDIYNEQFF TGTGCCAGCCCCAGGACAGGGGACATCTACAATGAGCAGTTCTTC
few TRBJ2-3 TRBV27 TRBD2 CASSSFSGGLIDTQYF TGTGCCAGCAGTTCCTTTAGCGGGGGTCTCATAGATACGCAGTATTTT
NA TRBJ2-1 TRBV19 TRBD2 CASSINGLAGSGQFF TGTGCCAGTAGTATTAATGGACTAGCGGGATCAGGGCAGTTCTTC
NA TRBJ1-2 TRBV6-5 TRBD1 CASSYSMAGGVYGYTF TGTGCCAGCAGTTACTCGATGGCAGGGGGCGTCTATGGCTACACCTTC